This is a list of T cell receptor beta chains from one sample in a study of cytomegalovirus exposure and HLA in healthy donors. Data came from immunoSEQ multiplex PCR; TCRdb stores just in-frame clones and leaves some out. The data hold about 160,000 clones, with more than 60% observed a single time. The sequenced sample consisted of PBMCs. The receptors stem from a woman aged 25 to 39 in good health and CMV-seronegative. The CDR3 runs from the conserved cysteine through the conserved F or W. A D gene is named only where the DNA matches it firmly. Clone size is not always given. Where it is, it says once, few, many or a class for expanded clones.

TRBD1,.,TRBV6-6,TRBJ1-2,TGTGCCAGCAGTCCGGGACAGGGGGCTAACTATGGCTACACCTTC,CASSPGQGANYGYTF
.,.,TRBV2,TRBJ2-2,TGTGCCAGCAGGTCGGGACACCAAAAGGAGGCCGGGGAGCTGTTTTTT,CASRSGHQKEAGELFF
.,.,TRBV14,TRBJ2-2,TGTGCCAGCAGCGGCAGGGTCGGCGGGGAGCTGTTTTTT,CASSGRVGGELFF
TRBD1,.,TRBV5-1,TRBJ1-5,TGCGCCAGCAGCTGGGGACAGGGGACAAGGGAGCCCCAGCATTTT,CASSWGQGTREPQHF
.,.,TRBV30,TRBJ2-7,TGTGCCTGGAGTAGGAGATATAACTACGAGCAGTACTTC,CAWSRRYNYEQYF
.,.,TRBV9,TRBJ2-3,TGTGCCAGCAGCGTAAGGGGCGTAGACACAGATACGCAGTATTTT,CASSVRGVDTDTQYF
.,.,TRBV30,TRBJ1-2,TGTGCCTGGAGTGTAACCGCAGGTGGCTACACCTTC,CAWSVTAGGYTF
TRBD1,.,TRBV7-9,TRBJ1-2,TGTGCCAGCAGCTTAGGACGACAGGGGGAGGGCTACACCTTC,CASSLGRQGEGYTF
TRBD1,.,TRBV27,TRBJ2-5,TGTGCCAGCAGTTTTAGGGGGACAGGGTCGCAAGAGACCCAGTACTTC,CASSFRGTGSQETQYF
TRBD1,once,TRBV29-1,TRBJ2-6,TGCAGCGTACCTGACAGGGTAGGGGCCAACGTCCTGACTTTC,CSVPDRVGANVLTF
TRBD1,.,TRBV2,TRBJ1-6,TGTGCCAGCAGACCCGACAGGGGGCGAACTTCACCCCTCCACTTT,CASRPDRGRTSPLHF
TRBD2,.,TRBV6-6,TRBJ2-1,TGTGCCAGCAGGGCGCAGCGGGGGGGCGGAAGTGAGCAGTTCTTC,CASRAQRGGGSEQFF
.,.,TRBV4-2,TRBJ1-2,TGTGCCAGCAGCAAATGGAAACAGGGTTTGGATGGCTACACCTTC,CASSKWKQGLDGYTF
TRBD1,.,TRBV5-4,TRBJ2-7,TGTGCCAGCAGGCCGGGGGGACAGGGGACGTTCGAGCAGTACTTC,CASRPGGQGTFEQYF
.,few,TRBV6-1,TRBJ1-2,TGTGCCAGCAGTGGGCAGGTTAACTATGGCTACACCTTC,CASSGQVNYGYTF
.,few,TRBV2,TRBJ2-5,TGTGCCAGCAGGACAGACCCAGTCCAGTACTTC,CASRTDPVQYF
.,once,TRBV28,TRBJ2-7,TGTGCCAGCAGGGTTTTCACAGGTTCCTACGAGCAGTACTTC,CASRVFTGSYEQYF
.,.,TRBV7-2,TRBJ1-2,TGTGCCAGCAGCTTATCCGGTTCTAACCCGAAAGGCTACACCTTC,CASSLSGSNPKGYTF
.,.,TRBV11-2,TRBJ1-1,TGTGCCAGCAGCCAAATGACAAACACTGAAGCTTTCTTT,CASSQMTNTEAFF
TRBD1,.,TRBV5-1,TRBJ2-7,TGCGCCAGCAGCCCCGGGACAGGGATTTCCTACGAGCAGTACTTC,CASSPGTGISYEQYF
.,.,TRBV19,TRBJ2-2,TGTGCCAGTAGTATAAAGGCCAGGGGCGCCGGGGAGCTGTTTTTT,CASSIKARGAGELFF
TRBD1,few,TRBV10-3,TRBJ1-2,TGTGCCATCAGGCCCGACAGGGTACCGTATGGCTACACCTTC,CAIRPDRVPYGYTF
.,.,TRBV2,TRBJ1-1,TGTGCCAACAGGAGGGTGATGAACACTGAAGCTTTCTTT,CANRRVMNTEAFF
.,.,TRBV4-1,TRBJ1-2,TGCGCCAGCAGCCAAGCTACCTATGGCTACACCTTC,CASSQATYGYTF
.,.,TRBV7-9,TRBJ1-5,TGTGCCAGCAGCTTTCCGGGATTGCCCCAGCATTTT,CASSFPGLPQHF
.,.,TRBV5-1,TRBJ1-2,TGCGCCAGCAGACCCCGTCCGGCGGGCTATGGCTACACCTTC,CASRPRPAGYGYTF
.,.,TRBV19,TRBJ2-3,TGTGCCAGTAGTATCAGGCCCGGACTGTCTTCCACAGATACGCAGTATTTT,CASSIRPGLSSTDTQYF
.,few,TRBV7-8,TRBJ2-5,TGTGCCAGCAGCTTAGGACACGAGACCCAGTACTTC,CASSLGHETQYF
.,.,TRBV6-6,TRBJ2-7,TGTGACCCGGGCAGGGACGAGCAGTACTTC,CDPGRDEQYF
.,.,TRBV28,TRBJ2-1,TGTGCCAGCAGTTTAACAGGGATTCGCTACAATGAGCAGTTCTTC,CASSLTGIRYNEQFF
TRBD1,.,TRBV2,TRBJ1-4,TGTGCCAGCTTCCGGGACAGGGGTCTCTTGGCTAATGAAAAACTGTTTTTT,CASFRDRGLLANEKLFF
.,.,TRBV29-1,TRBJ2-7,TGCAGCGTTGTAGCCTGGCCCTACGAGCAGTACTTC,CSVVAWPYEQYF
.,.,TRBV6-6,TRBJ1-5,TGTGCCAGCAGTTACGGCGACAGTCAGCAGCCCCAGCATTTT,CASSYGDSQQPQHF
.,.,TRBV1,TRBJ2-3,TGCACCAGCAGCCAAGCTGCACGTTTACAGGAAGATACGCAGTATTTT,CTSSQAARLQEDTQYF
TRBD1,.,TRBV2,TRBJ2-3,TGTGCCAGCAGGGTGGGGGACAGGAGGAGGACAGATACGCAGTATTTT,CASRVGDRRRTDTQYF
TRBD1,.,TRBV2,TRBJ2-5,TGTGCCAGCAAGACCGCCGGGACAGGGAGGATAGGGACCCAGTACTTC,CASKTAGTGRIGTQYF
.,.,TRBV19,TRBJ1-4,TGTGCCAGTAGTATAGCCAGTGGCCGGGGTGAAAAACTGTTTTTT,CASSIASGRGEKLFF
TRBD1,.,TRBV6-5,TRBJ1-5,TGTGCCAGCAGACCGAACAGGGGGAGCAATCAGCCCCAGCATTTT,CASRPNRGSNQPQHF
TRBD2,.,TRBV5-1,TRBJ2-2,TGCGCCAGCAGCCCGACTAGCGGGGGGGCCGGGGAGCTGTTTTTT,CASSPTSGGAGELFF
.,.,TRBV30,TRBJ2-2,TGTGCCTGGAGTGTATCCCCGGTCGGGGAGCTGTTTTTT,CAWSVSPVGELFF
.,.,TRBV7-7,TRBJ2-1,TGTGCCAGCAGCCCATCGAATGAGGATGAGCAGTTCTTC,CASSPSNEDEQFF
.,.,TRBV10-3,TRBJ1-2,TGTGCCATCAGTGAAGGGCAGGGGATTAACTACGGCTACACCTTC,CAISEGQGINYGYTF
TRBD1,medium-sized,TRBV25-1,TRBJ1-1,TGTGCCAGCATGGGGACAGGGTTCACTGAAGCTTTCTTT,CASMGTGFTEAFF
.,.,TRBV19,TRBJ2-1,TGTGCCAGTAGTCGACAGGCCTACAATGAGCAGTTCTTC,CASSRQAYNEQFF
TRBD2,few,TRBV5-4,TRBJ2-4,TGTGCCAGCAGTTCAGGGGCTAGCGGGGGCTCCAAAAACATTCAGTACTTC,CASSSGASGGSKNIQYF
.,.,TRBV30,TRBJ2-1,TGTGCCTGGAAATGGGTGGGGGGAGGTTACAATGAGCAGTTCTTC,CAWKWVGGGYNEQFF
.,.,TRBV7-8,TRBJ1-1,TGTGCCAGCAGCTCTGATCGGGGGGGAGCTTTCTTT,CASSSDRGGAFF
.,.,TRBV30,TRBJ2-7,TGTGCCTGGCGACACCCCGGGACAAGTTCCTACGAGCAGTACTTC,CAWRHPGTSSYEQYF
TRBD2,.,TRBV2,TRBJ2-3,TGTGCCGGGGGACTAGAAGGCGCAGATACGCAGTATTTT,CAGGLEGADTQYF
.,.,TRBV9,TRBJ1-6,TGCGCCAGCAGCGTAGGGGATCAGGGTTCACCCCTCCACTTT,CASSVGDQGSPLHF